This T cell receptor (beta chain) was captured in a study of identical twins. TCRdb independently ran MiXCR on the 5' RACE reads; one entry per CDR3 protein. The sample has some 600,000 distinct CDR3 sequences, less than 9% seen once. This clonotype was seen at least ten times. CDR1 and CDR2 from the germline V gene are SGHRS and YFSETQ. Trimming stripped 3 bases from V and 0 bases from J, with 13 bases between. The CDR3 has 15 residues. These sequences were also reported in another study, on yellow fever vaccine responses in identical twins.

The TCR comes from a woman aged 18-30 years in good health. The sample consisted of PBMCs. The J gene is TRBJ2-7, the V gene TRBV5-1; D may be TRBD1 (5 bases). CDR3 loop: CASSSLQESSYEQYF. The CDR3, as DNA: TGCGCCAGCAGCTCATTACAGGAGAGCTCCTACGAGCAGTACTTC.